This TCR beta chain came from a study of shared clonotypes between healthy human individuals. Trimming took 1 base from V and 5 from J, leaving 5 bases between them. This CDR3 comprises 12 residues. Per germline, CDR1 SGHAT and CDR2 FQNNGV. The authors' processing: Junction-only sequences produced by ImmunoSEQ had no quality scores, so filtering differed. The data were produced by immunoSEQ multiplex PCR, yet TCRdb's version contains in-frame clones alone and is incomplete. The V and J calls and the clone size are those of that table, but D and trimming were determined from the DNA. The repertoire includes 980,000 or so clones, around three quarters of them detected once, and approximately 1.5% sits in the top ten.

The origin of this receptor is a man aged 18 to 29 in good health. Sequencing was carried out using memory CD4+ T cells sorted from blood. Subset reported: CD45RA-negative fraction. V and J are TRBV11-2 and TRBJ2-5; D not resolved. CDR3 coding DNA: TGTGCCAGCAGCTTAGTGGTCGAGACCCAGTACTTC. Its protein is CASSLVVETQYF.